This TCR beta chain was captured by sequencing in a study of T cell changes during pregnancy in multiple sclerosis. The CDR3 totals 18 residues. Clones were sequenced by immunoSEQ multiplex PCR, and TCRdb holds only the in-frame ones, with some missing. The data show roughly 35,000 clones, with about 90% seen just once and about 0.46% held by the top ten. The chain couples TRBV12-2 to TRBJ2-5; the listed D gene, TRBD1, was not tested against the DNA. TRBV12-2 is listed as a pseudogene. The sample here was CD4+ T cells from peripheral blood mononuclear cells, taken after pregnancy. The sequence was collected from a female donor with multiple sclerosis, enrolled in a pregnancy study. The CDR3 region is CASRTRLINENTDQAQYF. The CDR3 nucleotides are TGTGCAAGTCGGACGCGCCTTATCAACGAGAACACAGATCAAGCCCAGTACTTC.